Here is one T cell receptor (beta chain) with its context. The antigen remains unidentified. The entry originates in a study of post-analysis software for immune sequencing data. Trimming cost V 0 bases and J 4 bases; bases outside gene matches: 5. The CDR3 length is 15 residues. Germline CDR1 reads SGHRS; CDR2 reads YFSETQ. Unique molecular identifiers tagged the TCR beta cDNA libraries. TCRdb re-analysed the PCR reads in MiXCR, keeping a single row per CDR3 protein. The sample shows roughly 870,000 distinct CDR3 sequences, roughly 58% of them seen only once. Regarding the study as a whole: Patients with multiple sclerosis recorded significantly lower normalized Chao1 diversity than controls, the study found. Controls had lower frequencies than patients of about 5 TRBV segments, which included TRBV5-6, TRBV5-1 and TRBV20-1.

This TCR was recovered from a girl between 10 and 17 years old with multiple sclerosis. The chain has TRBV5-1 and TRBJ2-7; TRBD1 aligns across 9 bases. The specimen was blood. The CDR3 here is CASSLAGGQGYEQYF. In DNA, the CDR3 is TGCGCCAGCAGCTTGGCCGGGGGACAGGGTTACGAGCAGTACTTC.